This entry lists 26 T cell receptor beta chains sequenced from one sample in a study of T cells in Graves' hyperthyroidism and ophthalmopathy. Using RNA transcripts as the source, TCR beta CDR3 regions were amplified. During a first-round RT-PCR of the TCR CDR3, the HTBI primer set was used. MiXCR, run by TCRdb on the multiplex PCR reads, gives a single entry per CDR3 protein. The table lists fewer than 650,000 distinct CDR3 sequences, 12% to 15% of them singletons, with over 11% in the top ten. The source material was blood. These receptors originate from a woman aged 40 to 49 with Graves' hyperthyroidism.

There are many counts of this clonotype. The V call is TRBV13, the J call TRBJ2-7; D is perhaps TRBD2 (6 bases). The length of the CDR3 is 15 residues. Germline loops: CDR1 PRHDT, CDR2 FYEKMQ (reference sequence). V was pared by 5 bases and J by 0 bases, with 14 bases between. CDR3: CASSPTRDFSYEQYF. In DNA, the CDR3 is TGTGCCAGCAGCCCAACCCGGGACTTCTCCTACGAGCAGTACTTC.

This clonotype occurred many times. The genes are TRBV12-3 or TRBV12-4 and TRBJ2-1; D is uncertain. V lost 6 bases to trimming and J lost 6 bases, with 15 bases between them. The CDR3 is 14 amino acids. The CDR3 DNA reads TGTGCCAGCAGCCGAAGGGTACAAGGCAATGAGCAGTTCTTC. This sequence encodes CASSRRVQGNEQFF.

Only a few counts were recorded for this clonotype. V usage is TRBV20-1 and J usage is TRBJ2-2; D may be TRBD2 (6 bases). The CDR3 loop spans 15 amino acids. Trimming left V 1 base short and J 7 bases short, with 16 bases between. Looked up from germline, CDR1 is DFQATT and CDR2 is SNEGSKA (reference sequence). CDR3 amino acids: CSARGRGPRNGELFF. The CDR3 DNA reads TGCAGTGCTAGAGGGAGGGGCCCCAGGAACGGGGAGCTGTTTTTT.

This clonotype was counted at least ten times. This sequence joins TRBV12-3 or TRBV12-4 and TRBJ2-7, with D possibly called TRBD1 or TRBD2 (5 bases each). This CDR3 spans 18 amino acids. V was shortened by 7 bases and J by 0 bases, with 25 bases between the two germline ends. Here the CDR3 reads CASTLIAKTGRNSYEQYF. The DNA for the CDR3 is TGTGCCAGCACCCTGATCGCGAAGACGGGACGTAACTCCTACGAGCAGTACTTC.

The chain carries TRBV20-1 and TRBJ2-5, with 7 bases matching TRBD2. CDR3 length: 16 amino acids. Germline CDR1 reads DFQATT; CDR2 reads SNEGSKA (reference sequence). V shed 0 bases, J shed 5 bases, and the junction held 12 bases outside the gene matches. DNA for the CDR3: TGCAGTGCTAGAGATCTGGGACTAACGGGAGTTGAGACCCAGTACTTC. It codes for CSARDLGLTGVETQYF.

In its sample, this clonotype was seen many times. The chain is built from TRBV20-1 and TRBJ2-7; a possible D gene is TRBD1 (6 bases). There are 13 residues in the CDR3. The germline V and J ends were trimmed by 3 bases and 2 bases, with 11 bases remaining between them. The germline V gene encodes CDR1 DFQATT and CDR2 SNEGSKA (reference sequence). CDR3 in amino acids: CSARGDRTYEQYF. The CDR3 DNA is TGCAGTGCTAGGGGAGACAGGACCTACGAGCAGTACTTC.

As concerns this clonotype: One junction end does not reproduce the germline sequence, and a read error may be involved. This chain joins TRBV7-8 and TRBJ1-1; no reliable D call. The germline CDR1 and CDR2 sequences are SGHVS and FQNEAQ. The CDR3 has 13 residues. Here the CDR3 reads CVSSLVLRDEAFF. The DNA of the CDR3 is TGTGTCAGCAGCTTAGTCCTAAGGGATGAAGCTTTCTTT.

This clonotype was detected many times. The rearrangement joins TRBV7-2 to TRBJ2-1, with 10 nucleotides matching TRBD2. CDR1 and CDR2 from the germline V gene are SGHTA and FQGNSA. The CDR3 sequence is 15 residues long. J was trimmed by 7 bases and V by 6 bases; bases with no gene match: 9. For the CDR3, the DNA is TGTGCCAGCAGTTCTAGCGGGAGTAGGAGGAATGAGCAGTTCTTC. Translation gives CASSSSGSRRNEQFF. The variable domain in full, with the rest retrieved from reference TRBV7-2 and TRBJ2-1, is GAGVSQSPSNKVTEKGKDVELRCDPISGHTALYWYRQSLGQGLEFLIYFQGNSAPDKSGLPSDRFSAERTGGSVSTLTIQRTQQEDSAVYLCASSSSGSRRNEQFFGPGTRLTVL.

This clonotype was counted only a few times. V usage is TRBV6-1 and J usage is TRBJ2-1; 7 nucleotides align to TRBD1. The length of the CDR3 is 14 residues. The ends lost 6 bases at V and 4 bases at J; junction bases unmatched: 6. CDR1 is MNHNS, CDR2 SASEGT, per germline. The CDR3 protein is CASRPGQQYNEQFF. The CDR3 region has the DNA TGTGCCAGCAGGCCGGGACAGCAATACAATGAGCAGTTCTTC.

The sample holds a few counts of this clonotype. The chain links TRBV27 to TRBJ2-3; no reliable D call. The CDR3 sequence is 17 residues long. Trimming stripped 6 bases from V and 6 bases from J, with 25 bases between. The germline CDR1 and CDR2 sequences are MNHEY and SMNVEV (reference sequence). CDR3 DNA sequence: TGTGCCAGCAGAACTAAGAGCTCTTTTAAGGGTTCGGATACGCAGTATTTT. Protein product: CASRTKSSFKGSDTQYF.

This clonotype appeared a few times. The rearrangement joins TRBV7-9 to TRBJ2-4; D is possibly TRBD2 (6 bases). The CDR3 runs to 18 residues. The germline gives CDR1 SEHNR, CDR2 FQNEAQ (reference sequence). Trimming stripped 4 bases from V and 7 bases from J, with 26 bases between. The CDR3 reads CASSSRTPTETSLNIQYF. CDR3 nucleotides: TGTGCCAGCAGCTCACGCACCCCCACCGAGACTAGTTTGAACATTCAGTACTTC.

The sample holds many counts of this clonotype. CDR3 sequence (DNA): TGTGCCAGCAGTACAAGTCCGGGACTAGCGGGAGGAGGATGGCTCACAGATACGCAGTATTTT. This codes for CASSTSPGLAGGGWLTDTQYF. This sequence joins TRBV28 and TRBJ2-3; 15 bases fit TRBD2. Germline CDR1 reads MDHEN; CDR2 reads SYDVKM. The CDR3 consists of 21 residues. Trimming took 5 bases from V and 2 from J; bases not matched to a gene: 17.

In its sample, this clonotype was seen many times. V gene TRBV28 combines with J gene TRBJ2-4; 9 nucleotides agree with TRBD1. V shed 5 bases, J shed 0 bases, and the junction held 8 bases outside the gene matches. The CDR3 is made up of 17 amino acids. The germline V gene has CDR1 MDHEN and CDR2 SYDVKM. This CDR3 is CASSRTGDYLAKNIQYF. CDR3 in DNA: TGTGCCAGCAGTAGGACAGGGGATTACCTAGCCAAAAACATTCAGTACTTC. Supplemented by reference TRBV28 and TRBJ2-4, the full variable domain reads DVKVTQSSRYLVKRTGEKVFLECVQDMDHENMFWYRQDPGLGLRLIYFSYDVKMKEKGDIPEGYSVSREKKERFSLILESASTNQTSMYLCASSRTGDYLAKNIQYFGAGTRLSVL.

Concerning this clonotype itself: Mismatch with germline at one junction end may stem from a read error. The genes are TRBV19 and TRBJ2-3, with D perhaps matching TRBD2 (5 bases). Looked up from germline, CDR1 is LNHDA and CDR2 is SQIVND (reference sequence). The CDR3 loop spans 18 amino acids. The chain's CDR3 is CARSIGGGYTFSTDTQYF. The CDR3 bases are TGTGCCCGTAGTATTGGAGGCGGGTACACCTTTAGCACAGATACGCAGTATTTT. The complete variable domain, with remaining parts taken from reference TRBV19 and TRBJ2-3, reads DGGITQSPKYLFRKEGQNVTLSCEQNLNHDAMYWYRQDPGQGLRLIYYSQIVNDFQKGDIAEGYSVSREKKESFPLTVTSAQKNPTAFYLCARSIGGGYTFSTDTQYFGPGTRLTVL.

This clonotype was found a few times. The rearrangement joins TRBV20-1 to TRBJ2-7, with D possibly called TRBD1 or TRBD2 (6 bases each). The CDR3 runs to 12 residues. V lost 8 bases and J 1 base, leaving 12 bases between the germline ends. Germline CDR1 is DFQATT and CDR2 is SNEGSKA (reference sequence). CDR3 bases: TGCAGTACGAGGGGGGAATCCTACGAGCAGTACTTC. As protein: CSTRGESYEQYF.

J is TRBJ1-5 and V is TRBV28; D is perhaps TRBD1 (5 bases). The CDR3 contains 15 residues. Germline CDR1 and CDR2: MDHEN and SYDVKM. V lost 2 bases to trimming and J lost 5 bases, with 13 bases between them. CDR3 sequence reads: CASSLRPSGDQPQHF. The CDR3 nucleotides read TGTGCCAGCAGTTTAAGGCCCTCGGGGGATCAGCCCCAGCATTTT.

This clonotype turned up a few times. J is TRBJ1-3 and V is TRBV4-1, with TRBD1 matching 8 bases. The CDR3 is 17 amino acids. J gave up 1 base and V 4 bases, and 9 bases lay outside the gene matches. Germline-derived CDR1 and CDR2 are MGHRA and YSYEKL. The CDR3 bases are TGCGCCAGCAGCCTACTAAACACAGGGGGTTCTGGAAACACCATATATTTT. It yields the protein CASSLLNTGGSGNTIYF.

At least ten counts were recorded for this clonotype. The chain employs TRBV28 and TRBJ1-5, with TRBD1 as a possible D gene (6 bases). The germline gives CDR1 MDHEN, CDR2 SYDVKM. V lost 3 bases and J 7 bases, leaving 7 bases between the germline ends. The CDR3 runs 12 residues. The CDR3 loop is CASSFQGQPQHF. The CDR3 region has the DNA TGTGCCAGCAGTTTCCAGGGGCAGCCCCAGCATTTT.

This clonotype was seen repeatedly, ten times or more. The chain combines TRBV18 with TRBJ1-1, with D perhaps TRBD1 (5 bases). Trimming removed 9 bases from V and 2 bases from J, with 13 bases in between. Per germline, CDR1 KGHSH and CDR2 LQKENI. The CDR3 runs 13 residues. The CDR3, as DNA: TGTGCCAGTCTCAGACAGCCCAACACTGAAGCTTTCTTT. Translated, it gives CASLRQPNTEAFF.

In this sample, this clonotype turned up a few times. The V gene is TRBV30, the J gene TRBJ1-5; D perhaps matches TRBD1 (5 bases). CDR3 length equals 17 residues. CDR1 is GTSNPN, CDR2 SVGIG, per germline (reference sequence). Trimming removed 2 bases from V and 5 bases from J, with 22 bases in between. The CDR3 sequence is CAWSPKEDRFTDQPQHF. The CDR3 DNA sequence: TGTGCCTGGAGTCCTAAAGAAGACAGATTCACAGATCAGCCCCAGCATTTT.

This clonotype has a count of ten or more. The CDR3 nucleotides are TGTGCCAGCAGCTTGGTGGGCCCGGGCGACGAGCAGTACTTC. Protein: CASSLVGPGDEQYF. This chain links TRBV5-8 with TRBJ2-7; no definite D call. The CDR3 totals 14 residues. The ends were cut back, 0 bases at V and 5 bases at J, with 12 bases in the middle. Per germline, CDR1 SGHTS and CDR2 YDEGEE.

The sample holds many counts of this clonotype. The chain links TRBV7-3 to TRBJ2-3; D might be TRBD1 or TRBD2, each matching 8 bases. The germline gives CDR1 SGHTA, CDR2 FQGTGA. This CDR3 is built from 16 residues. Trimming left V 5 bases short and J 6 bases short, with 21 bases between. The CDR3 region has the DNA TGTGCCAGCAGCCTCGGGGGGGCAGGGGGCGCGGATACGCAGTATTTT. It yields the protein CASSLGGAGGADTQYF. The entire variable domain, with the rest obtained from reference TRBV7-3 and TRBJ2-3, is as follows: GAGVSQTPSNKVTEKGKYVELRCDPISGHTALYWYRQSLGQGPEFLIYFQGTGAADDSGLPNDRFFAVRPEGSVSTLKIQRTERGDSAVYLCASSLGGAGGADTQYFGPGTRLTVL.

Many counts were recorded for this clonotype. V usage is TRBV11-2 and J usage is TRBJ2-3; unclear D gene. V was shortened by 7 bases and J by 2 bases, with 7 bases between the two germline ends. Germline V CDR1 and CDR2: SGHAT, FQNNGV. This CDR3 is 12 amino acids long. The CDR3 DNA is TGTGCCAGCAAGGATACCACAGATACGCAGTATTTT. It is translated as CASKDTTDTQYF.

This clonotype was observed at least ten times. Sequence at one end of the junction differs from germline and may be a read error. This sequence joins TRBV5-1 and TRBJ2-2, with 8 bases aligning to TRBD1. Germline V gives CDR1 SGHRS, CDR2 YFSETQ. The CDR3 is made up of 16 amino acids. CDR3 amino acids: CASSLSGTGNTGELFF. CDR3 DNA: TGTGCCAGCAGTCTTTCCGGGACAGGGAACACCGGGGAGCTGTTTTTT.

This clonotype was picked up a small number of times. The chain uses TRBV10-3 and TRBJ1-4; the D is unclear. Per germline, CDR1 ENHRY and CDR2 SYGVKD. The CDR3 consists of 15 residues. The germline V and J ends were trimmed by 0 bases and 3 bases, with 8 bases remaining between them. The CDR3, as DNA: TGTGCCATCAGTGAGTCAGGCGGATCTAATGAAAAACTGTTTTTT. This codes for CAISESGGSNEKLFF.

This clonotype came up many times. This sequence joins TRBV7-2 and TRBJ2-7; the D call may be TRBD1 or TRBD2 (7 bases each). V lost 6 bases to trimming and J lost 2 bases, with 14 bases between them. The CDR3 consists of 14 residues. CDR1 SGHTA and CDR2 FQGNSA come from the germline V gene. In nucleotides, the CDR3 is TGTGCCAGCAGTCGGGGAGGGGGCCCCTACGAGCAGTACTTC. Its protein is CASSRGGGPYEQYF.